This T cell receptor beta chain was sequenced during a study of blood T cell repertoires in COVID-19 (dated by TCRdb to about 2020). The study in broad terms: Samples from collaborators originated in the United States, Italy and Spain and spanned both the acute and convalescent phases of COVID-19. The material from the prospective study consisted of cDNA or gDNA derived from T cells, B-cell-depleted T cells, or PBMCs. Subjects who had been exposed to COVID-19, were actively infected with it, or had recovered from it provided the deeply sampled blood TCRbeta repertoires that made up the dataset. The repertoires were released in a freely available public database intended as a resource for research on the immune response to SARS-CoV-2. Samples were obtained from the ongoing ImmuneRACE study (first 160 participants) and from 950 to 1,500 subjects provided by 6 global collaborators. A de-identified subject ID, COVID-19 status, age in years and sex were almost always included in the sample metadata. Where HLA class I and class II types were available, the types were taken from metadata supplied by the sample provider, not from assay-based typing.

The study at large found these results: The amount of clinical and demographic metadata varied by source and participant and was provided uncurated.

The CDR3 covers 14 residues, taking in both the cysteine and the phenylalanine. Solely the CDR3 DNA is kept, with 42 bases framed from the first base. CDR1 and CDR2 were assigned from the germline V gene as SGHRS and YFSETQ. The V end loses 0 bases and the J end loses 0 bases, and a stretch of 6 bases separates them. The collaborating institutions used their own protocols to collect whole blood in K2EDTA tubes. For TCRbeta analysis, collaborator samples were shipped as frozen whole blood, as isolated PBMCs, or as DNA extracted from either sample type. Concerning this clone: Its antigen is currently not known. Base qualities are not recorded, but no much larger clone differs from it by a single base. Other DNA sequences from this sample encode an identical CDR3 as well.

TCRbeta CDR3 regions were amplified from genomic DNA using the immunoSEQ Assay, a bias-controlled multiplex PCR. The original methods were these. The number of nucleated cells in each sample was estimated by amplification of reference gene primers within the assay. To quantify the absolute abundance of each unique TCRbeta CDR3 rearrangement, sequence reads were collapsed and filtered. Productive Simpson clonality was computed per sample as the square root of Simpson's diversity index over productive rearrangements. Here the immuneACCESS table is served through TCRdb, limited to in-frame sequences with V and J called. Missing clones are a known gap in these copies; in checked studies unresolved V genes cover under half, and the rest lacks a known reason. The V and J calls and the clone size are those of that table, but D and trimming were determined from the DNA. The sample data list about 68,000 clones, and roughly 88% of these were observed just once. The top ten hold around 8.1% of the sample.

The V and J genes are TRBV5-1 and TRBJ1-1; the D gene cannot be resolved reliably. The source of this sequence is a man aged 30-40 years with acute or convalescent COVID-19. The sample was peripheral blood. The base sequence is TGCGCCAGCAGCTTGGCGGGGATGAACACTGAAGCTTTCTTT. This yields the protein CASSLAGMNTEAFF.